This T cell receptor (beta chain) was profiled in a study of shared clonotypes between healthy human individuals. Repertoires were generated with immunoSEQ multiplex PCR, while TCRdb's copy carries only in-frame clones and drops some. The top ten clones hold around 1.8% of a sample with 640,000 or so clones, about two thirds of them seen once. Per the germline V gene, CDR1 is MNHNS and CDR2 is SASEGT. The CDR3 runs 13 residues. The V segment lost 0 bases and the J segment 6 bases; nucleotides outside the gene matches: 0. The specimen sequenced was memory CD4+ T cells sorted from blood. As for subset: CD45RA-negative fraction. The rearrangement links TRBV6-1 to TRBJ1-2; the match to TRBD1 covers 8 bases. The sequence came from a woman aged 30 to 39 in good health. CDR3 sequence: CASSEAQGDGYTF. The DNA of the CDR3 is TGTGCCAGCAGTGAAGCACAGGGGGATGGCTACACCTTC.